These 27 T cell receptor beta chains were all obtained from the same sample, sequenced in a study of T cell responses to AZD1222 COVID-19 vaccine. Assay used: immunoSEQ multiplex PCR; TCRdb lists only in-frame clones, some missing. The data contain over 110,000 clones, about 90% of them singletons. The starting material was peripheral blood, obtained 28 days after the second AZD1222 dose. The receptors were gathered from an adult who received the AZD1222 COVID-19 vaccine.

The chain recombines TRBV6-5 with TRBJ1-6; the D is unclear. The germline V gene has CDR1 MNHEY and CDR2 SVGAGI. V was shortened by 2 bases and J by 7 bases, with 9 bases between the two germline ends. The CDR3 is 14 amino acids. Here the CDR3 DNA reads TGTGCCAGCAGTTACGCCAGAGGCAATTCACCCCTCCACTTT. As protein: CASSYARGNSPLHF.

This chain links TRBV4-1 with TRBJ2-1, with TRBD2 as a possible D gene (6 bases). V was shortened by 3 bases and J by 8 bases, with 17 bases between the two germline ends. This CDR3 is 15 amino acids long. Germline CDR1 MGHRA, CDR2 YSYEKL. CDR3 nucleotide sequence: TGCGCCAGCAGCCACGGTGGCTGGGACTCCGATGAGCAGTTCTTC. Amino acid sequence: CASSHGGWDSDEQFF.

The CDR3: CASSGHTEAFF. CDR3 coding DNA: TGTGCCAGTAGCGGACACACTGAAGCTTTCTTT. V usage is TRBV19 and J usage is TRBJ1-1; D remains unclear. The length of the CDR3 is 11 residues. The germline gives CDR1 LNHDA, CDR2 SQIVND (reference sequence). The V end lost 6 bases, the J end lost 3 bases, and 5 bases lay between the germline ends.

V is TRBV6-2 or TRBV6-3 and J is TRBJ2-3; a possible D gene is TRBD2 (7 bases). Trimming took off 6 bases at V and 0 bases at J, with 16 bases between the two ends. The CDR3 runs to 16 residues. CDR1 is MNHEY, CDR2 SVGEGT, per germline. DNA for the CDR3: TGTGCCAGCAGCGGGCGCGGGGGCTTTAGCACAGATACGCAGTATTTT. Amino acids: CASSGRGGFSTDTQYF.

The chain links TRBV28 to TRBJ1-1; D not resolved. The CDR3 loop spans 16 amino acids. Germline V gene data show CDR1 as MDHEN and CDR2 as SYDVKM. The V and J ends lost 5 bases and 1 base respectively, with 17 bases between them. The CDR3 DNA is TGTGCCAGCAGTCCTCGACCCCGGACCGCGAACACTGAAGCTTTCTTT. This translates into CASSPRPRTANTEAFF. The full variable domain, completed using reference TRBV28 and TRBJ1-1, is DVKVTQSSRYLVKRTGEKVFLECVQDMDHENMFWYRQDPGLGLRLIYFSYDVKMKEKGDIPEGYSVSREKKERFSLILESASTNQTSMYLCASSPRPRTANTEAFFGQGTRLTVV.

The chain links TRBV7-9 to TRBJ1-2; 7 positions agree with TRBD1. Germline V lookup: CDR1 SEHNR, CDR2 FQNEAQ (reference sequence). The CDR3 consists of 13 residues. Trimming cost V 6 bases and J 4 bases; bases outside gene matches: 5. For the CDR3, the DNA is TGTGCCAGCAGTTTGGGACAGAGCTATGGCTACACCTTC. Translating gives CASSLGQSYGYTF.

The CDR3 here is CASSPKLAVSTDTQYF. The CDR3 nucleotides are TGTGCCAGCTCACCGAAACTAGCTGTTAGCACAGATACGCAGTATTTT. The genes are TRBV18 and TRBJ2-3; a weak D match, TRBD2 (6 bases). V shed 3 bases and J shed 0 bases, with 13 bases lying between them. The CDR3 runs to 16 residues. Germline CDR1 is KGHSH and CDR2 is LQKENI.

This clone was observed a single time. J is TRBJ1-2 and V is TRBV7-9, with D perhaps matching TRBD1 (6 bases). The CDR3 covers 13 residues. In germline, CDR1 is SEHNR, CDR2 FQNEAQ (reference sequence). V lost 4 bases and J 4 bases, leaving 10 bases between the germline ends. CDR3 amino acids: CASSSDRLYGYTF. CDR3 bases: TGTGCCAGCAGCTCCGACAGGCTCTATGGCTACACCTTC.

This clone was recorded once. The chain links TRBV27 to TRBJ2-3; 13 positions agree with TRBD2. The V gene's germline CDR1 is MNHEY and CDR2 SMNVEV (reference sequence). J was trimmed by 3 bases and V by 5 bases; bases with no gene match: 5. The CDR3 runs to 16 residues. The CDR3, as DNA: TGTGCCAGCAGTCAACGACTAGCGGGGGGTACAGATACGCAGTATTTT. Translation: CASSQRLAGGTDTQYF.

V usage is TRBV2 and J usage is TRBJ2-3, with TRBD2 identical over 14 bases. The CDR3 covers 16 residues. Trimming cost V 6 bases and J 4 bases; bases outside gene matches: 6. The V gene's germline CDR1 is SNHLY and CDR2 FYNNEI. The CDR3 DNA sequence: TGTGCCAGCAGGGAACCGACTAGCGGGAGGGCAGATACGCAGTATTTT. Translated: CASREPTSGRADTQYF. The full variable domain, with the rest looked up from reference TRBV2 and TRBJ2-3, is EPEVTQTPSHQVTQMGQEVILRCVPISNHLYFYWYRQILGQKVEFLVSFYNNEISEKSEIFDDQFSVERPDGSNFTLKIRSTKLEDSAMYFCASREPTSGRADTQYFGPGTRLTVL.

The chain links TRBV29-1 to TRBJ1-2, with 7 bases identical to TRBD1. This CDR3 region has 15 residues. Germline V gene data show CDR1 as SQVTM and CDR2 as ANQGSEA. With V trimmed by 8 bases and J by 0 bases, 12 bases remained unmatched. The CDR3 sequence: CSFHSPGQANYGYTF. The CDR3 DNA is TGCAGCTTTCACTCCCCCGGACAGGCTAACTATGGCTACACCTTC.

The V and J genes are TRBV28 and TRBJ1-1; no clear D gene. Trimming left V 7 bases short and J 0 bases short, with 9 bases between. Germline values: CDR1 MDHEN, CDR2 SYDVKM. The CDR3 loop spans 13 amino acids. CDR3 loop: CASNVKVNTEAFF. CDR3 DNA: TGTGCCAGCAACGTGAAAGTGAACACTGAAGCTTTCTTT.

A few counts support this clone. The V and J genes are TRBV5-1 and TRBJ2-1; 10 bases agree with TRBD2. V lost 5 bases, J lost 7 bases, and 9 bases stayed unmatched. CDR3 size: 15 residues. Germline values: CDR1 SGHRS, CDR2 YFSETQ. CDR3: CASRMSLAGANEQFF. CDR3 sequence (DNA): TGCGCCAGCAGAATGAGCCTAGCGGGAGCGAATGAGCAGTTCTTC.

The CDR3 nucleotides read TGTGCCAGTAGAAACCGGGCTCCGGGGGATGGCTACACCTTC. Protein sequence: CASRNRAPGDGYTF. The J gene is TRBJ1-2, the V gene TRBV19; tentative D call: TRBD1 (5 bases). The ends were cut back, 6 bases at V and 6 bases at J, with 17 bases in the middle. Germline CDR1 is LNHDA and CDR2 is SQIVND (reference sequence). The CDR3 has 14 amino acids.

The V and J genes are TRBV18 and TRBJ1-4; D is perhaps TRBD1 (6 bases). This CDR3 contains 15 residues. V shed 3 bases and J shed 4 bases, with 12 bases lying between them. Germline CDR1 is KGHSH and CDR2 is LQKENI. CDR3 DNA: TGTGCCAGCTCACCTCCGGGACAAGTTAATGAAAAACTGTTTTTT. It codes for CASSPPGQVNEKLFF.

The chain employs TRBV3-1 (or the pseudogene TRBV3-2) and TRBJ2-2; 14 positions match TRBD2. Germline assignment: CDR1 LGHDT and CDR2 YNNKEL (reference sequence). The trim removed 8 bases at V and 5 bases at J, leaving 4 bases unmatched. The CDR3 loop spans 15 amino acids. CDR3: CASRRTSGRTGELFF. The CDR3 DNA reads TGTGCCAGCCGCAGGACTAGCGGGAGGACCGGGGAGCTGTTTTTT.

This clone was seen just once. The chain is built from TRBV29-1 and TRBJ2-7, with 7 positions matching TRBD1. The CDR3 totals 13 residues. J was trimmed by 5 bases and V by 3 bases; bases with no gene match: 7. CDR1 SQVTM and CDR2 ANQGSEA come from the germline V gene. CDR3: CSVEAGTVNEQYF. CDR3 coding DNA: TGCAGCGTTGAGGCCGGGACAGTCAACGAGCAGTACTTC.

The chain is built from TRBV5-4 and TRBJ1-2; 8 bases are shared with TRBD1. The ends lost 5 bases at V and 4 bases at J; junction bases unmatched: 7. CDR3 length: 14 amino acids. In germline, CDR1 is SGHNT, CDR2 YYREEE (reference sequence). CDR3: CASSWTGRIYGYTF. The CDR3 DNA is TGTGCCAGCAGTTGGACAGGGAGAATCTATGGCTACACCTTC.

Only one count was recorded for this clone. The chain joins TRBV28 to TRBJ2-2; D possibly corresponds to TRBD2 (6 bases). V shed 8 bases and J shed 1 base, with 20 bases lying between them. The CDR3 consists of 17 residues. The V gene's germline CDR1 is MDHEN and CDR2 SYDVKM. For the CDR3, the DNA is TGTGCCAGCGATGCCTCCGGTTGGGAGGAGAACACCGGGGAGCTGTTTTTT. This encodes CASDASGWEENTGELFF. Based on the CDR3 plus reference TRBV28 and TRBJ2-2, the full variable domain is DVKVTQSSRYLVKRTGEKVFLECVQDMDHENMFWYRQDPGLGLRLIYFSYDVKMKEKGDIPEGYSVSREKKERFSLILESASTNQTSMYLCASDASGWEENTGELFFGEGSRLTVL.

This clone was recorded a few times. The gene calls are TRBV28 and TRBJ1-6; no definite D call. The CDR3 is 14 amino acids. The V gene lost 4 bases and the J gene lost 7 bases, with 11 bases spanning the gap. CDR1 and CDR2 from the germline V gene are MDHEN and SYDVKM. CDR3 bases: TGTGCCAGCAGTTCACAACTTGGGAATTCACCCCTCCACTTT. The encoded protein is CASSSQLGNSPLHF. The variable domain in full, with the rest retrieved from reference TRBV28 and TRBJ1-6, is DVKVTQSSRYLVKRTGEKVFLECVQDMDHENMFWYRQDPGLGLRLIYFSYDVKMKEKGDIPEGYSVSREKKERFSLILESASTNQTSMYLCASSSQLGNSPLHFGNGTRLTVT.

The chain combines TRBV2 with TRBJ2-7, with D perhaps TRBD1 or TRBD2 (5 bases each). V was trimmed by 9 bases and J by 1 base, leaving 13 bases between them. This CDR3 has 13 amino acids. The germline V gene encodes CDR1 SNHLY and CDR2 FYNNEI. CDR3 sequence: CASVRDLSYEQYF. The CDR3 bases are TGTGCCAGTGTAAGGGACCTATCCTACGAGCAGTACTTC.

The V call is TRBV14, the J call TRBJ1-6; D is ambiguous. This CDR3 comprises 18 residues. Germline CDR1 reads SGHDN; CDR2 reads FVKESK. Trimming cost V 0 bases and J 1 base, with 13 bases left between them. For the CDR3, the DNA is TGTGCCAGCAGCCAAGAGTACGGTGAGGGATCCTATAATTCACCCCTCCACTTT. Translating it yields CASSQEYGEGSYNSPLHF. Drawing the rest from reference TRBV14 and TRBJ1-6, the complete variable domain is EAGVTQFPSHSVIEKGQTVTLRCDPISGHDNLYWYRRVMGKEIKFLLHFVKESKQDESGMPNNRFLAERTGGTYSTLKVQPAELEDSGVYFCASSQEYGEGSYNSPLHFGNGTRLTVT.

The chain combines TRBV18 with TRBJ1-4; TRBD1 might be the D (5 bases). Trimming took off 6 bases at V and 0 bases at J, with 14 bases between the two ends. This CDR3 has 16 amino acids. CDR1 and CDR2 from the germline V gene are KGHSH and LQKENI. CDR3 amino acids: CASSLRGTATNEKLFF. The CDR3 coding sequence is TGTGCCAGCTCGCTGCGGGGGACTGCAACTAATGAAAAACTGTTTTTT. The full variable domain, with the rest looked up from reference TRBV18 and TRBJ1-4, is NAGVMQNPRHLVRRRGQEARLRCSPMKGHSHVYWYRQLPEEGLKFMVYLQKENIIDESGMPKERFSAEFPKEGPSILRIQQVVRGDSAAYFCASSLRGTATNEKLFFGSGTQLSVL.

This clone showed up many times. This chain connects TRBV2 to TRBJ2-7; tentatively, D is TRBD2 (5 bases). The CDR3 covers 13 residues. Germline-derived CDR1 and CDR2 are SNHLY and FYNNEI. Trimming took off 6 bases at V and 0 bases at J, with 9 bases between the two ends. Here the CDR3 reads CASRDGVSYEQYF. In DNA form, the CDR3 reads TGTGCCAGCAGGGACGGGGTCTCCTACGAGCAGTACTTC.

The gene calls are TRBV11-2 and TRBJ1-1, with TRBD1 matching 10 bases. Germline CDR1 SGHAT, CDR2 FQNNGV. The ends lost 5 bases at V and 4 bases at J; junction bases unmatched: 4. This CDR3 region has 14 residues. The CDR3 sequence: CASSPGQGGTEAFF. The DNA for the CDR3 is TGTGCCAGCAGCCCAGGACAGGGGGGCACTGAAGCTTTCTTT.

The chain joins TRBV5-1 to TRBJ2-7; 11 nucleotides agree with TRBD2. J was trimmed by 0 bases and V by 4 bases; bases with no gene match: 15. The germline V gene encodes CDR1 SGHRS and CDR2 YFSETQ. The length of the CDR3 is 19 residues. The DNA for the CDR3 is TGCGCCAGCAGCCTTAGTACCGGGACTAGCGGACGTAGCTCCTACGAGCAGTACTTC. Amino acids: CASSLSTGTSGRSSYEQYF.

Details on this clone: Other DNA sequences in this specimen translate into the identical CDR3. This rearrangement joins TRBV28 to TRBJ2-7, with 7 bases matching TRBD2. Trimming took 6 bases from V and 1 from J; bases not matched to a gene: 3. The germline V gene encodes CDR1 MDHEN and CDR2 SYDVKM. The CDR3 has 13 residues. The DNA for the CDR3 is TGTGCCAGCAGCCTCGGGGGGTCCTACGAGCAGTACTTC. This gives the protein CASSLGGSYEQYF. The entire variable domain, with the rest obtained from reference TRBV28 and TRBJ2-7, is as follows: DVKVTQSSRYLVKRTGEKVFLECVQDMDHENMFWYRQDPGLGLRLIYFSYDVKMKEKGDIPEGYSVSREKKERFSLILESASTNQTSMYLCASSLGGSYEQYFGPGTRLTVT.